This record concerns one T cell receptor beta chain sequence. Its target is unknown. 60 Vbeta and 13 Jbeta primers were used in PCR. Assay used: immunoSEQ multiplex PCR; TCRdb lists only in-frame clones, some missing. The data show 70,000 to 95,000 clones, more than 70% seen once. J was trimmed by 6 bases and V by 5 bases; bases with no gene match: 6. This CDR3 has 14 residues. Germline loops: CDR1 MNHEY, CDR2 SVGAGI. Each donor was nominally healthy when sampled (though unrecorded immune exposures were likely). This sample was taken from a study of cytomegalovirus exposure and HLA in healthy donors. Broader study findings: Later analysis identified a missense DCLRE1C variant that was linked to TCR beta V- and J-gene trimming. Later analysis found that TCR beta chains associated with HLA were more clonally expanded than other, equally common chains.

V is TRBV6-5 and J is TRBJ1-5; 8 bases are shared with TRBD1. This clonotype was sampled from a man younger than 35 in good health and CMV-seronegative. Sequencing used PBMCs. The CDR3, as DNA: TGTGCCAGCAGTGTGGACAGGGCGGGTCAGCCCCAGCATTTT. Translated: CASSVDRAGQPQHF.